Below, 23 T cell receptor beta chains from the same sample are listed, as sequenced in a study of blood T cell repertoires in COVID-19. The method was immunoSEQ multiplex PCR; TCRdb's version includes in-frame clones alone and lacks a portion of them. The table includes fewer than 400,000 clones, around 86% detected once. The sequenced material came from peripheral blood. The receptors originated from a human donor in a cohort sampled during active COVID-19.

The rearrangement uses TRBV29-1 and TRBJ2-3, with no clear D. Trimming took 3 bases from V and 4 from J, leaving 11 bases between them. Germline CDR1 is SQVTM and CDR2 is ANQGSEA. This CDR3 contains 13 residues. CDR3 sequence (DNA): TGCAGCGTTGAGGGTGGCAGGCCAGATACGCAGTATTTT. As protein: CSVEGGRPDTQYF.

The J gene is TRBJ2-5, the V gene TRBV10-3; D is perhaps TRBD1 (6 bases). Germline CDR1 and CDR2: ENHRY and SYGVKD. The CDR3 is made up of 17 amino acids. Trimming shortened V by 4 bases and J by 0 bases, and 18 bases separated the two germline ends. The CDR3 nucleotides read TGTGCCATCAGTGGGGAACCTGACAGGTCGTACCAAGAGACCCAGTACTTC. The encoded protein is CAISGEPDRSYQETQYF.

The chain employs TRBV5-1 and TRBJ2-5; D possibly corresponds to TRBD1 (5 bases). The CDR3 extends over 15 amino acids. Germline loops: CDR1 SGHRS, CDR2 YFSETQ. V was clipped by 0 bases and J by 4 bases, with 13 bases between them. For the CDR3, the DNA is TGCGCCAGCAGCTTGGCACAGGTCCCGTCAGAGACCCAGTACTTC. It translates to CASSLAQVPSETQYF.

V is TRBV5-6 and J is TRBJ1-2; D is unresolved. The germline V gene encodes CDR1 SGHDT and CDR2 YYEEEE. The CDR3 totals 13 residues. Trimming removed 2 bases at V and 5 bases at J, with 10 bases between. The CDR3 nucleotides are TGTGCCAGCAGCTTTGATGACTTATATGGCTACACCTTC. It codes for CASSFDDLYGYTF.

This chain joins TRBV6-5 and TRBJ2-7; 8 positions agree with TRBD1. There are 14 residues in the CDR3. V lost 2 bases, J lost 7 bases, and 7 bases stayed unmatched. Germline V gene lookup returns CDR1 MNHEY and CDR2 SVGAGI. CDR3 coding DNA: TGTGCCAGCAGTTACCGGCAGGGGGCTCGGGAGCAGTACTTC. Its protein product is CASSYRQGAREQYF.

The CDR3 here is CASSLLPPPGTEAFF. CDR3 nucleotides: TGTGCCAGCAGCTTATTGCCTCCCCCGGGGACTGAAGCTTTCTTT. V is TRBV7-2 and J is TRBJ1-1; D is undetermined. Germline CDR1 and CDR2: SGHTA and FQGNSA. V lost 2 bases and J lost 5, with 15 bases in between. The CDR3 runs to 15 residues.

The genes are TRBV6-5 and TRBJ1-1; D is perhaps TRBD1 (5 bases). Trimming stripped 2 bases from V and 6 bases from J, with 16 bases between. The CDR3 contains 15 residues. Germline-derived CDR1 and CDR2 are MNHEY and SVGAGI. The CDR3: CASSYDRGVGAEAFF. The CDR3 DNA follows: TGTGCCAGCAGTTACGATCGGGGGGTAGGGGCTGAAGCTTTCTTT.

This clone was seen just once. This sequence joins TRBV6-5 and TRBJ1-6, with unresolved D. Germline V gene sequence: CDR1 MNHEY, CDR2 SVGAGI. The CDR3 consists of 11 residues. V was shortened by 6 bases and J by 7 bases, with 4 bases between the two germline ends. The CDR3 region is CASRSNSPLHF. The CDR3 DNA follows: TGTGCCAGCAGATCAAATTCACCCCTCCACTTT.

The chain has TRBV5-4 and TRBJ1-2; no firm D call. V shed 1 base and J shed 5 bases, with 9 bases lying between them. In germline, CDR1 is SGHNT, CDR2 YYREEE (reference sequence). This CDR3 is 13 amino acids long. In DNA, the CDR3 is TGTGCCAGCAGCTTGATAGCGAGTTATGGCTACACCTTC. Translated: CASSLIASYGYTF.

This chain links TRBV2 with TRBJ2-7, with 11 bases identical to TRBD1. The CDR3 is 15 amino acids. After removal of 5 bases from V and 3 bases from J, the junction contained 6 bases not matched to a gene. Germline CDR1 reads SNHLY; CDR2 reads FYNNEI. The CDR3 region has the DNA TGTGCCAGCAGTTACGGGACAGGGGGGATCTACGAGCAGTACTTC. Its protein product is CASSYGTGGIYEQYF.

This chain connects TRBV5-1 to TRBJ2-7; 10 bases are a match to TRBD2. In germline, CDR1 is SGHRS, CDR2 YFSETQ. Trimming removed 3 bases from V and 5 bases from J; junction bases left unmatched: 5. The CDR3 covers 14 residues. CDR3 nucleotide sequence: TGCGCCAGCAGCTCCACTAGCGGGACTAACGAGCAGTACTTC. Protein product: CASSSTSGTNEQYF.

The chain couples TRBV2 to TRBJ2-1; TRBD1 aligns across 7 bases. The CDR3 sequence is 16 residues long. Trimming removed 8 bases from V and 2 bases from J; junction bases left unmatched: 12. Germline values: CDR1 SNHLY, CDR2 FYNNEI. The CDR3 region is CASWNLRDSAYNEQFF. The CDR3 bases are TGTGCCAGCTGGAACCTCCGGGACAGTGCCTACAATGAGCAGTTCTTC. The full variable domain, completed using reference TRBV2 and TRBJ2-1, is EPEVTQTPSHQVTQMGQEVILRCVPISNHLYFYWYRQILGQKVEFLVSFYNNEISEKSEIFDDQFSVERPDGSNFTLKIRSTKLEDSAMYFCASWNLRDSAYNEQFFGPGTRLTVL.

The rearrangement joins TRBV5-1 to TRBJ2-1; no clear D gene. The CDR3 is 13 residues long. V was pared by 2 bases and J by 6 bases, with 9 bases between. Germline CDR1 is SGHRS and CDR2 is YFSETQ. CDR3 loop: CASSLVGPNEQFF. In nucleotides, the CDR3 is TGCGCCAGCAGCTTAGTCGGTCCCAATGAGCAGTTCTTC.

This clone was counted a single time. This sequence joins TRBV19 and TRBJ1-2; 7 bases fit TRBD1. Germline CDR1 is LNHDA and CDR2 is SQIVND (reference sequence). CDR3 length: 14 residues. The V segment lost 4 bases and the J segment 6 bases; nucleotides outside the gene matches: 8. The CDR3 sequence: CASSKARTGDGYTF. The CDR3 coding sequence is TGTGCCAGTAGTAAAGCTAGGACAGGCGATGGCTACACCTTC.

This clone was found once. The V call is TRBV19, the J call TRBJ1-2, with D possibly being TRBD1 (5 bases). The germline V and J ends were trimmed by 8 bases and 5 bases, with 21 bases remaining between them. From germline, CDR1 is LNHDA and CDR2 SQIVND (reference sequence). This CDR3 is 15 amino acids long. CDR3 in amino acids: CASFPSFDSVYGYTF. CDR3 sequence (DNA): TGTGCCAGTTTCCCCTCTTTCGACAGCGTTTATGGCTACACCTTC.

This chain joins TRBV6-2 or TRBV6-3 and TRBJ1-5; no firm D call. CDR1 MNHEY and CDR2 SVGEGT come from the germline V gene. The CDR3 has 12 residues. V lost 4 bases to trimming and J lost 6 bases, with 7 bases between them. CDR3 region: CASSSQIQPQHF. CDR3 nucleotides: TGTGCCAGCAGTTCCCAGATTCAGCCCCAGCATTTT.

The chain joins TRBV27 to TRBJ1-1, with 12 bases aligning to TRBD1. Germline V gene lookup returns CDR1 MNHEY and CDR2 SMNVEV (reference sequence). The CDR3 length is 14 residues. With V trimmed by 4 bases and J by 12 bases, 9 bases remained unmatched. The CDR3 sequence: CASSSLGTGGGSFF. The CDR3 nucleotides are TGTGCCAGCAGTTCCCTAGGGACAGGGGGCGGTTCTTTCTTT.

V is TRBV28 and J is TRBJ2-7; 10 bases line up with TRBD2. V dropped 5 bases and J dropped 5; count of bases not matched to a gene: 6. The CDR3 sequence is 14 residues long. Germline V lookup: CDR1 MDHEN, CDR2 SYDVKM. The CDR3 nucleotides are TGTGCCAGCAGTAGCGGGAGGGCCAAGGACGAGCAGTACTTC. Its protein product is CASSSGRAKDEQYF.

The chain couples TRBV7-9 to TRBJ1-4, with D possibly TRBD1 on 5 matching bases. The germline V and J ends were trimmed by 6 bases and 1 base, with 9 bases remaining between them. Germline CDR1 and CDR2: SEHNR and FQNEAQ (reference sequence). This CDR3 contains 14 residues. The CDR3: CASSRGGTNEKLFF. CDR3 bases: TGTGCCAGCAGTCGGGGGGGAACTAATGAAAAACTGTTTTTT.

This chain uses TRBV6-1 with TRBJ2-1; D possibly corresponds to TRBD2 (5 bases). The length of the CDR3 is 13 residues. Germline V gene sequence: CDR1 MNHNS, CDR2 SASEGT. The germline V and J ends were trimmed by 6 bases and 8 bases, with 14 bases remaining between them. In nucleotides, the CDR3 is TGTGCCAGCAGCCCGGGATGGTCGCATGAGCAGTTCTTC. Translating gives CASSPGWSHEQFF.

This clone is a singleton in its sample. V usage is TRBV2 and J usage is TRBJ2-3, with 11 bases matching TRBD1. The germline V gene has CDR1 SNHLY and CDR2 FYNNEI. The ends lost 6 bases at V and 0 bases at J; junction bases unmatched: 2. The CDR3 is 15 amino acids. CDR3 coding DNA: TGTGCCAGCAGGAGGACAGGGGGCAGCACAGATACGCAGTATTTT. Its translation: CASRRTGGSTDTQYF.

The rearrangement uses TRBV5-4 and TRBJ2-3, with D maybe TRBD1 (6 bases). Trimming shortened V by 0 bases and J by 1 base, and 6 bases separated the two germline ends. CDR1 and CDR2 from the germline V gene are SGHNT and YYREEE (reference sequence). The CDR3 has 14 amino acids. CDR3 nucleotide sequence: TGTGCCAGCAGCTTGGCAGGGGGCACAGATACGCAGTATTTT. It specifies CASSLAGGTDTQYF.

The genes are TRBV5-8 and TRBJ1-2; 7 bases match TRBD1. The germline gives CDR1 SGHTS, CDR2 YDEGEE. This CDR3 is 17 amino acids long. Germline trimming cut 3 bases from V and 0 bases from J; bases unmatched to any gene: 11. CDR3 protein: CASSYSTGSIPNYGYTF. In nucleotides, the CDR3 is TGTGCCAGCAGCTACTCGACAGGGTCTATACCTAACTATGGCTACACCTTC.